One and the same sample provided the 26 T cell receptor beta chains below, sequenced in a study of identifying expanded T cells in peripheral blood. Sequencing used immunoSEQ multiplex PCR; TCRdb keeps in-frame clones, though not all of them. The data show 90,000 or so clones, around 88% seen once. The sample consisted of blood. These receptors originate from a person aged 18 to 70 in good health.

V is TRBV7-2 and J is TRBJ2-5; a possible D gene is TRBD1 (5 bases). The CDR3 consists of 17 residues. V was trimmed by 2 bases and J by 3 bases, leaving 19 bases between them. Germline lookup yields CDR1 SGHTA and CDR2 FQGNSA. The CDR3 DNA sequence: TGTGCCAGCAGCTTAAATCCAGGGAAAGTTGGGGAAGAGACCCAGTACTTC. Encoded protein: CASSLNPGKVGEETQYF.

V gene TRBV9 combines with J gene TRBJ1-2; 9 bases match TRBD1. Per the germline V gene, CDR1 is SGDLS and CDR2 is YYNGEE. This CDR3 is built from 16 residues. With 2 bases clipped from V and 2 bases from J, the junction kept 7 bases outside the gene matches. CDR3 in amino acids: CASSVGGTGPNYGYTF. The CDR3, as DNA: TGTGCCAGCAGCGTTGGGGGGACAGGGCCAAACTATGGCTACACCTTC.

The chain joins TRBV7-8 to TRBJ2-5; D may be TRBD2 (6 bases). This CDR3 comprises 19 residues. The V gene's germline CDR1 is SGHVS and CDR2 FQNEAQ. V dropped 1 base and J dropped 0 bases, with 21 bases sitting between them. The CDR3 reads CASSLEGGLAVRDQETQYF. For the CDR3, the DNA is TGTGCCAGCAGCTTAGAGGGTGGTTTAGCGGTCAGAGACCAAGAGACCCAGTACTTC.

The chain is built from TRBV4-1 and TRBJ1-6; D ambiguous. Germline loops: CDR1 MGHRA, CDR2 YSYEKL. The V end lost 0 bases, the J end lost 7 bases, and 4 bases lay between the germline ends. The CDR3 is 13 amino acids. This CDR3 is CASSQDKNSPLHF. As DNA, the CDR3 is TGCGCCAGCAGCCAAGATAAGAATTCACCCCTCCACTTT.

The J gene is TRBJ1-2, the V gene TRBV5-4, with TRBD1 matching 9 bases. Germline CDR1 is SGHNT and CDR2 is YYREEE (reference sequence). This CDR3 comprises 15 residues. Unmatched junction bases numbered 11, after V lost 3 bases and J lost 8 bases. In DNA, the CDR3 is TGTGCCAGCAGCTCAGCCCGGGACAGGGTACAGGGCTACACCTTC. This translates into CASSSARDRVQGYTF.

The CDR3: CASSLLGRAFF. As DNA, the CDR3 is TGTGCCAGCAGCTTGTTGGGGAGGGCTTTCTTT. The chain employs TRBV5-6 and TRBJ1-1, with D unclear. In germline, CDR1 is SGHDT, CDR2 YYEEEE. This CDR3 has 11 amino acids. The V and J ends lost 1 base and 11 bases respectively, with 9 bases between them. Full variable domain (rest looked up from reference TRBV5-6 and TRBJ1-1): DAGVTQSPTHLIKTRGQQVTLRCSPKSGHDTVSWYQQALGQGPQFIFQYYEEEERQRGNFPDRFSGHQFPNYSSELNVNALLLGDSALYLCASSLLGRAFFGQGTRLTVV.

The rearrangement joins TRBV2 to TRBJ2-1, with D possibly TRBD1 on 6 matching bases. Trimming removed 6 bases at V and 6 bases at J, with 21 bases between. This CDR3 is 16 amino acids long. Germline-derived CDR1 and CDR2 are SNHLY and FYNNEI. In DNA, the CDR3 is TGTGCCAGCAGGAGGGATGAGGGGGTCCCTCCCAATGAGCAGTTCTTC. It encodes CASRRDEGVPPNEQFF. The variable domain in full, completed from reference TRBV2 and TRBJ2-1, reads EPEVTQTPSHQVTQMGQEVILRCVPISNHLYFYWYRQILGQKVEFLVSFYNNEISEKSEIFDDQFSVERPDGSNFTLKIRSTKLEDSAMYFCASRRDEGVPPNEQFFGPGTRLTVL.

This clone was seen only once. The gene calls are TRBV6-5 and TRBJ2-5, with D unclear. Germline CDR1 and CDR2: MNHEY and SVGAGI. The V and J ends lost 6 bases and 7 bases respectively, with 18 bases between them. This CDR3 has 14 amino acids. CDR3 in amino acids: CASRLDHPLGTQYF. CDR3 DNA: TGTGCCAGCAGGCTTGACCACCCATTAGGGACCCAGTACTTC.

The rearrangement joins TRBV7-3 to TRBJ1-1; D not certain. Trimming removed 1 base from V and 5 bases from J, with 17 bases in between. Per germline, CDR1 SGHTA and CDR2 FQGTGA. The CDR3 has 16 residues. This CDR3 is CASSLNTYGPETEAFF. In nucleotides, the CDR3 is TGTGCCAGCAGCTTAAATACGTACGGGCCGGAAACTGAAGCTTTCTTT.

This rearrangement joins TRBV15 to TRBJ2-1; the match to TRBD2 covers 14 bases. Germline V gives CDR1 LNHNV, CDR2 YYDKDF (reference sequence). J was trimmed by 8 bases and V by 1 base; bases with no gene match: 7. The CDR3 loop spans 17 amino acids. The CDR3 DNA is TGTGCCACCAGCAGAGGACTAGCGGGGGGGCCTGGGGATGAGCAGTTCTTC. Protein product: CATSRGLAGGPGDEQFF.

The J gene is TRBJ2-2, the V gene TRBV4-3; D uncertain. Trimming took 2 bases from V and 7 from J, leaving 11 bases between them. The CDR3 is 14 amino acids. Germline V gene lookup returns CDR1 LGHNA and CDR2 YSLEER. CDR3 DNA: TGCGCCAGCAGCCAATTGGGCCATGGCGGGGAGCTGTTTTTT. This sequence encodes CASSQLGHGGELFF.

V usage is TRBV6-5 and J usage is TRBJ2-7; tentative D call: TRBD1 (6 bases). Germline assignment: CDR1 MNHEY and CDR2 SVGAGI. With 2 bases removed from V and 7 bases from J, the gap between germline ends came to 18 bases. This CDR3 has 15 residues. Here the CDR3 reads CASSYVTGATGEQYF. CDR3 nucleotide sequence: TGTGCCAGCAGTTACGTGACAGGAGCTACGGGGGAGCAGTACTTC.

The genes are TRBV30 and TRBJ1-5, with D possibly being TRBD1 (5 bases). Trimming removed 0 bases from V and 0 bases from J, with 15 bases in between. The CDR3 length is 17 residues. The germline V gene has CDR1 GTSNPN and CDR2 SVGIG (reference sequence). The CDR3 is CAWSVGRGAYSNQPQHF. Here the CDR3 DNA reads TGTGCCTGGAGTGTAGGGCGCGGGGCCTATAGCAATCAGCCCCAGCATTTT. Drawing the rest from reference TRBV30 and TRBJ1-5, the complete variable domain is SQTIHQWPATLVQPVGSPLSLECTVEGTSNPNLYWYRQAAGRGLQLLFYSVGIGQISSEVPQNLSASRPQDRQFILSSKKLLLSDSGFYLCAWSVGRGAYSNQPQHFGDGTRLSIL.

The V gene is TRBV13, the J gene TRBJ1-1; D is unresolved. Germline V gene sequence: CDR1 PRHDT, CDR2 FYEKMQ (reference sequence). V dropped 0 bases and J dropped 6 bases, with 14 bases sitting between them. The CDR3 loop spans 15 amino acids. Here the CDR3 reads CASSLGMTERAEAFF. The CDR3 DNA reads TGTGCCAGCAGCTTAGGTATGACCGAGAGGGCTGAAGCTTTCTTT.

This clone occurred a few times. The chain carries TRBV12-5 and TRBJ1-2, with D perhaps TRBD1 (5 bases). Germline V gene sequence: CDR1 LGHNT, CDR2 FRNRAP. The germline V and J ends were trimmed by 7 bases and 0 bases, with 18 bases remaining between them. The length of the CDR3 is 16 residues. The CDR3 here is CASARGVGEANYGYTF. The CDR3 bases are TGTGCTAGTGCCCGGGGGGTGGGAGAGGCTAACTATGGCTACACCTTC.

This clone was recorded a few times. V usage is TRBV5-6 and J usage is TRBJ1-2; no clear D gene. V was cut by 4 bases and J by 8 bases, with 12 bases left in between. There are 12 residues in the CDR3. The germline CDR1 and CDR2 sequences are SGHDT and YYEEEE. The chain's CDR3 is CASSRAGRGYTF. CDR3 sequence (DNA): TGTGCCAGCAGCCGGGCAGGCCGCGGCTACACCTTC.

The rearrangement uses TRBV18 and TRBJ1-1; D is unresolved. V lost 4 bases, J lost 8 bases, and 14 bases lay in between. Looked up from germline, CDR1 is KGHSH and CDR2 is LQKENI. There are 13 residues in the CDR3. In nucleotides, the CDR3 is TGTGCCAGCTCACTTAACCGGGAGATAGAAGCTTTCTTT. It specifies CASSLNREIEAFF.

The J gene is TRBJ2-1, the V gene TRBV30; D is ambiguous. CDR1 and CDR2 from the germline V gene are GTSNPN and SVGIG (reference sequence). The CDR3 runs 13 residues. V lost 2 bases to trimming and J lost 7 bases, with 12 bases between them. The CDR3 sequence: CAWSSGPLNEQFF. The CDR3 region has the DNA TGTGCCTGGAGTTCAGGACCCTTAAATGAGCAGTTCTTC.

V and J are TRBV7-6 and TRBJ2-1, with unresolved D. V dropped 6 bases and J dropped 7 bases, with 19 bases sitting between them. The CDR3 is 15 amino acids. Germline loops: CDR1 SGHVS, CDR2 FNYEAQ. The CDR3, as DNA: TGTGCCAGCAGGCGTACCCCCCAGGTGGGGAATGAGCAGTTCTTC. Its protein is CASRRTPQVGNEQFF.

The chain carries TRBV5-1 and TRBJ2-6; either TRBD1 or TRBD2 may fit D (5 bases each). Trimming pared 5 bases from V and 0 bases from J, leaving 6 bases between. The CDR3 length is 14 residues. Germline-derived CDR1 and CDR2 are SGHRS and YFSETQ. The CDR3 DNA reads as TGCGCCAGCAGGGGGGACTCTGGGGCCAACGTCCTGACTTTC. It yields the protein CASRGDSGANVLTF.

The J gene is TRBJ1-1, the V gene TRBV7-9; D might be TRBD1 (6 bases). Germline values: CDR1 SEHNR, CDR2 FQNEAQ (reference sequence). Trimming pared 8 bases from V and 4 bases from J, leaving 26 bases between. The CDR3 contains 17 residues. The CDR3 is CASLAGVGAYEVTEAFF. DNA of the CDR3: TGTGCCAGCCTAGCCGGGGTGGGGGCGTACGAGGTCACTGAAGCTTTCTTT.

The rearrangement uses TRBV15 and TRBJ2-7; TRBD2 matches at 10 bases. The CDR3 spans 15 residues. The trim removed 1 base at V and 5 bases at J, leaving 5 bases unmatched. Germline V gene lookup returns CDR1 LNHNV and CDR2 YYDKDF (reference sequence). The CDR3 nucleotides are TGTGCCACCAGCAGAGTGGGACTAGCGTACCACGAGCAGTACTTC. As protein: CATSRVGLAYHEQYF.

This chain uses TRBV30 with TRBJ1-4, with no clear D. The V end was cut by 5 bases, the J end by 4 bases, with 14 bases between. The CDR3 is 14 amino acids. Germline V gene sequence: CDR1 GTSNPN, CDR2 SVGIG (reference sequence). The CDR3 DNA follows: TGTGCCTGGGGAGTTCCCCCGAATAATGAAAAACTGTTTTTT. This translates into CAWGVPPNNEKLFF.

The chain links TRBV19 to TRBJ2-7, with TRBD1 matching over 7 bases. The V and J ends lost 5 bases and 6 bases, in that order; junction bases with no gene match: 7. The CDR3 covers 13 residues. Germline assignment: CDR1 LNHDA and CDR2 SQIVND (reference sequence). The DNA for the CDR3 is TGTGCCAGTAGTGTGACAGGGTCCAGCGAGCAGTACTTC. This translates into CASSVTGSSEQYF.

This sequence joins TRBV6-5 and TRBJ1-5; D is ambiguous. Germline V lookup: CDR1 MNHEY, CDR2 SVGAGI. Between the trimmed V and J ends, which lost 10 bases and 4 bases, there was a span of 14 bases. This CDR3 contains 13 residues. CDR3: CAISTVPNQPQHF. Here the CDR3 DNA reads TGTGCCATAAGTACAGTACCAAATCAGCCCCAGCATTTT.

This clone was seen just once. The V and J genes are TRBV19 and TRBJ2-7; tentatively, D is TRBD1 (6 bases). CDR3 length: 15 residues. Germline V gene sequence: CDR1 LNHDA, CDR2 SQIVND (reference sequence). V was trimmed by 3 bases and J by 6 bases, leaving 18 bases between them. CDR3 in amino acids: CASSIYRQAGSEQYF. The CDR3 DNA follows: TGTGCCAGTAGTATTTACCGACAGGCCGGTTCCGAGCAGTACTTC. The full variable domain, with the rest looked up from reference TRBV19 and TRBJ2-7, is DGGITQSPKYLFRKEGQNVTLSCEQNLNHDAMYWYRQDPGQGLRLIYYSQIVNDFQKGDIAEGYSVSREKKESFPLTVTSAQKNPTAFYLCASSIYRQAGSEQYFGPGTRLTVT.